A selection of T cell receptor beta chains follows, all from one sample in a study of persistence of HIV-infected CD4 T cells. The protocol was immunoSEQ multiplex PCR, while the TCRdb copy is restricted to in-frame clones and leaves out a portion. The repertoire holds about 33,000 clones, with around 82% as singletons. Their recognized antigens are unknown. The starting material was CD4+ T cells sorted from PBMCs after roughly 18-hour stimulation, obtained from a patient who received antiretroviral therapy. These receptors came from an adult man with HIV who was CMV-seropositive. Each CDR3 is given without its conserved first and last residue. The order of the fields is clone size, J gene, V gene, CDR3 protein. The size entry is marked missing in some rows and otherwise reads once, few, many or a size class.

- TRBJ2-1 TRBV7-8 ASSPRYNEQF
- TRBJ1-4 TRBV4-3 ASSQGLQGGYEKLF
- TRBJ2-7 TRBV13 ASSPPEQY
- TRBJ2-1 TRBV7-2 ASSLSGGPYNEQF
- TRBJ2-1 TRBV4-3 ASSTGSAYNEQF
- TRBJ2-7 TRBV2 ASSPQAPTVSYEQY
- TRBJ2-4 TRBV6-5 ASRKTALAKNIQY
- TRBJ2-2 TRBV7-8 ASSIGGGTNTGELF
- TRBJ2-6 TRBV19 ASSIWVGAGANVLT
once TRBJ2-6 TRBV4-1 ASSQAGGSGANVLT
- TRBJ2-5 TRBV30 ACRAGGRETQY
- TRBJ1-1 TRBV2 ASSGGGDGDTEAF
- TRBJ2-3 TRBV9 ASSVVAVTDTQY
- TRBJ1-1 TRBV27 ASSLFPGMNTEAF
once TRBJ1-2 TRBV18 ASSTGRGYWGYT
once TRBJ1-6 TRBV9 ASSVNVNSPLH
- TRBJ1-4 TRBV9 ASSLDEGVGEKLF
few TRBJ1-5 TRBV2 ASSEGSSNQPQH
- TRBJ2-7 TRBV5-1 ASSYNRAEQY
- TRBJ2-3 TRBV18 ASSPQRQLGGAADTQY
- TRBJ1-3 TRBV4-3 ASSQGQNFGNTIY
few TRBJ1-5 TRBV7-2 ASSLAWDSNQPQH
- TRBJ2-7 TRBV7-6 ASSSRTYEQY
- TRBJ1-2 TRBV6-5 ASSSTSFGANYGYT
- TRBJ2-7 TRBV5-1 ASSFTGGISYEQY
- TRBJ1-2 TRBV3-1/TRBV3-2 ASSLNGLAGYT
- TRBJ1-1 TRBV19 ASSLQEAVTEAF
- TRBJ1-1 TRBV7-6 ASSSRGGNTEAF
- TRBJ2-1 TRBV7-2 ASGGGYNEQF
- TRBJ1-2 TRBV7-9 ASSLGIGQERHT
- TRBJ1-1 TRBV30 AWSAGRLNTEAF
- TRBJ2-1 TRBV4-3 ASSLGGTSIDEQF
- TRBJ2-2 TRBV27 ASRQGLALNTGELF
- TRBJ2-4 TRBV18 ASSPPNRVGKNIQY
- TRBJ2-5 TRBV12-5 ASGLDLSQNRETQY
- TRBJ2-5 TRBV4-1 ASSPAPPGQQETQY
- TRBJ1-5 TRBV6-1 ASSEYRGLNQPQH